This TCR beta chain stems from a study of control samples from healthy donors and cancer patients. Using immunoSEQ multiplex PCR, the repertoire was profiled, and TCRdb retains in-frame clones only, with some absent. Among 80,000 or so clones listed, 91% were seen once. Germline V lookup: CDR1 MNHEY, CDR2 SVGAGI. This CDR3 region has 16 residues. V shed 3 bases and J 3 bases; nucleotides not matched to a gene: 5. Source material: blood. This sequence originates from a man aged 50 or older in good health. V is TRBV6-5 and J is TRBJ2-2, with TRBD1 identical over 9 bases. The DNA for the CDR3 is TGTGCCAGCAGTTATACAGGGGGCGTTGACACCGGGGAGCTGTTTTTT. Translating gives CASSYTGGVDTGELFF.